This TCR beta chain came from a study of shared clonotypes between healthy human individuals. The CDR3 is 15 amino acids. Germline values: CDR1 MGHRA, CDR2 YSYEKL. V was cut by 0 bases and J by 7 bases, with 13 bases left in between. Terminally differentiated effector memory CD45RA+ cells were excluded from the naive CD8 cells, which were CD45RO-negative and positively selected for CCR7. Sequencing was performed with immunoSEQ multiplex PCR; in TCRdb, only in-frame clones are kept and a portion is missing. The sample has approximately 740,000 clones, 80% to 95% seen once. The chain employs TRBV4-1 and TRBJ1-5; a possible D gene is TRBD1 (6 bases). The origin of this receptor is a man aged 25-45 years in good health. Input material: naive CD8+ T cells sorted from blood. The DNA for the CDR3 is TGCGCCAGCAGCCAAGAGGGACAAGGGACCCAGCCCCAGCATTTT. Amino acid sequence: CASSQEGQGTQPQHF.